Sequencing of this T cell receptor (beta chain) was carried out in a study of Ad26.COV2.S vaccination and SARS-CoV-2 variants. About the study: Once or twice, 56 days apart, Ad26.COV2.S was delivered intramuscularly.

This CDR3 region has 13 residues. Trimming left V 6 bases short and J 2 bases short, with 7 bases between. Per the germline V gene, CDR1 is SGHAT and CDR2 is FQNNGV. Clones were sequenced by immunoSEQ multiplex PCR, and TCRdb holds only the in-frame ones, with some missing. The sample lists just under 250,000 clones; around nine tenths were seen once. Comments on this clone: Its antigen is not known.

Study results and limitations: Quantification of TCR breadth and depth may have yielded underestimates of total T cell responses.

The treatment denotes: roughly 19 received Ad26.COV2.S at low or high dose, single or two shots; several received placebo; per-sample allocation not given. Each sample was drawn 63 days after the first injection (of vaccine or placebo). The chain is built from TRBV11-2 and TRBJ2-2; D gene unclear. The source is a person aged 18 to 65 who received the Ad26.COV2.S COVID-19 vaccine or a placebo. This specimen consisted of peripheral blood, obtained in a trial of Ad26.COV2.S vaccine versus placebo. CDR3: CASRLSNTGELFF. CDR3 DNA sequence: TGTGCCAGCAGACTTAGCAACACCGGGGAGCTGTTTTTT.